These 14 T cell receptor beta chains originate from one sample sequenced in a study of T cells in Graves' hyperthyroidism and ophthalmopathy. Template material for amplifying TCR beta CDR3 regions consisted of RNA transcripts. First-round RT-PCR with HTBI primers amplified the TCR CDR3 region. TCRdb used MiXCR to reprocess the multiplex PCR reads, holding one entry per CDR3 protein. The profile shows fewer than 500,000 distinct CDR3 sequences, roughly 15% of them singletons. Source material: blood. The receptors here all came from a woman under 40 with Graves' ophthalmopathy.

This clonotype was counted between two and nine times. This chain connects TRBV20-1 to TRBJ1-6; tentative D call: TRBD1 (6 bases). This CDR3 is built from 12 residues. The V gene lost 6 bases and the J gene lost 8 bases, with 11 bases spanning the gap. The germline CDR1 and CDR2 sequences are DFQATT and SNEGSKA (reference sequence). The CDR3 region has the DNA TGCAGTGCCACCTCAGGGGATTCACCCCTCCACTTT. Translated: CSATSGDSPLHF.

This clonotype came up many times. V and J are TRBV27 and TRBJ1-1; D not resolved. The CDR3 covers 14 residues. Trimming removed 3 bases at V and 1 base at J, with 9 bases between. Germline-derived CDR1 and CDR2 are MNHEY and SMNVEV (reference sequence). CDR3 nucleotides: TGTGCCAGCAGTTTGTTTTCGGGGAACACTGAAGCTTTCTTT. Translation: CASSLFSGNTEAFF.

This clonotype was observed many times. CDR3 in amino acids: CASSLCQGTGCEQYF. Written as DNA, the CDR3 is TGTGCCAGCAGTTTATGCCAGGGGACGGGATGCGAGCAGTACTTC. V gene TRBV28 combines with J gene TRBJ2-7; D possibly corresponds to TRBD1 (6 bases). CDR1 and CDR2 (germline): MDHEN, SYDVKM. Trimming removed 0 bases at V and 6 bases at J, with 15 bases between. CDR3 length equals 15 residues.

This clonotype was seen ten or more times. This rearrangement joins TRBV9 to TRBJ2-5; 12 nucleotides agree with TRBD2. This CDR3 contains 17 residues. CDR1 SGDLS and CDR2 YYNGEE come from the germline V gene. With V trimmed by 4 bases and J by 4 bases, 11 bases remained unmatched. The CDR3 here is CASSSRTSGERRETQYF. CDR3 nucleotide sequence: TGTGCCAGCAGCTCAAGGACTAGCGGGGAGCGGCGAGAGACCCAGTACTTC.

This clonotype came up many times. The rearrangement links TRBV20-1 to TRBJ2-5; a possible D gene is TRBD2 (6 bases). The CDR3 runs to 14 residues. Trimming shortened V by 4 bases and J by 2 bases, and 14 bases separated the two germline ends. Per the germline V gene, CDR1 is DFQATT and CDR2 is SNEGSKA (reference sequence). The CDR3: CSATQPGVQETQYF. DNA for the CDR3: TGCAGTGCTACTCAACCGGGGGTACAAGAGACCCAGTACTTC.

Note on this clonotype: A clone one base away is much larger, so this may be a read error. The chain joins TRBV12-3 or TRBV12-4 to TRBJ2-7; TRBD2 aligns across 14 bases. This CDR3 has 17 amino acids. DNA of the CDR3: TGTGCCAGCAGCTCCGGGACTAGCGGGGGACTCCACTACGAGCAGTGCTTC. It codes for CASSSGTSGGLHYEQCF.

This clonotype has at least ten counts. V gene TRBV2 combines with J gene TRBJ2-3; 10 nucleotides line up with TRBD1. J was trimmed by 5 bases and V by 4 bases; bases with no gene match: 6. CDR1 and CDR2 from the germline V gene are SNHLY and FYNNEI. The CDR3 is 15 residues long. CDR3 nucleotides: TGTGCCAGCAGTGGGGGGACAGGGGCGATAGATACGCAGTATTTT. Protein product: CASSGGTGAIDTQYF.

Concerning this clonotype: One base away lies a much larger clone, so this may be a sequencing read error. CDR3 protein: CASRTGQGEYNERFF. The DNA of the CDR3 is TGTGCCAGCAGGACAGGACAAGGGGAATACAATGAGCGGTTCTTC. The chain uses TRBV7-3 and TRBJ2-1, with a tentative D call TRBD1 (6 bases). The CDR3 length is 15 residues. Germline V CDR1 and CDR2: SGHTA, FQGTGA.

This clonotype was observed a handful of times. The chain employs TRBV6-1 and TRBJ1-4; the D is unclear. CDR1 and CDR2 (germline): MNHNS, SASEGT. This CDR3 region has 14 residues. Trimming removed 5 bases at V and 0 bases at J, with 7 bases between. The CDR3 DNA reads TGTGCCAGCAGTAGGGTTACAACTAATGAAAAACTGTTTTTT. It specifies CASSRVTTNEKLFF.

In DNA form, the CDR3 reads TGTGCCAGCGGAGAATATCGGGGACAGGGGAGGAATGAGCAGTTCTTC. This encodes CASGEYRGQGRNEQFF. The rearrangement links TRBV12-3 or TRBV12-4 to TRBJ2-1, with 10 bases fitting TRBD1. The V and J ends lost 8 bases and 7 bases, in that order; junction bases with no gene match: 14. The CDR3 runs 16 residues.

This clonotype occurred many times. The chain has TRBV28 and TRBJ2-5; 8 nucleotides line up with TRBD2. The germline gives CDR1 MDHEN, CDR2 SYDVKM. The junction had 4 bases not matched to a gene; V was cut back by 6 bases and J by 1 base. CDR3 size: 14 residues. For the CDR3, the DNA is TGTGCCAGCAGCCCGGGGGGGTTCCAAGAGACCCAGTACTTC. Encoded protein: CASSPGGFQETQYF.

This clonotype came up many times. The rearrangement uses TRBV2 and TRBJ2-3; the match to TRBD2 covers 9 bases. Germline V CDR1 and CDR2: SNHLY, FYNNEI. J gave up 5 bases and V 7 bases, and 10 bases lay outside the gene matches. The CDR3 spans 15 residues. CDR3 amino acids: CASTGMRGGLDTQYF. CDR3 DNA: TGTGCCAGCACGGGAATGCGGGGGGGCCTAGATACGCAGTATTTT.

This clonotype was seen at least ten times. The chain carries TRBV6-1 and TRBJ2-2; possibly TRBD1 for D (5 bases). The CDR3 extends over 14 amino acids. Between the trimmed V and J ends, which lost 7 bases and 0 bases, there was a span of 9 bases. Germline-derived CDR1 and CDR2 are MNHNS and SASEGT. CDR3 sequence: CASTTTANTGELFF. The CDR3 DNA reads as TGTGCCAGCACGACGACAGCGAACACCGGGGAGCTGTTTTTT.

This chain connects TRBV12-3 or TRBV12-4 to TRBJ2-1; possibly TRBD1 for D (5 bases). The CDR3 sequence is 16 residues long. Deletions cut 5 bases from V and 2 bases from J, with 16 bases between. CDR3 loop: CASSLNQGWTYNEQFF. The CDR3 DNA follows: TGTGCCAGCAGTCTAAACCAGGGTTGGACCTACAATGAGCAGTTCTTC.